This entry lists 28 T cell receptor beta chains sequenced from one sample in a study of CD8 T cells in Susac syndrome. A quantity of about 0.45 to 1 ug RNA underwent reverse transcription using random hexamers. TCRdb fed the immunoSEQ multiplex PCR reads into MiXCR, producing one record per CDR3 protein. The data show 85,000 to 130,000 distinct CDR3 sequences, with 94% seen just once and 0.41% held by the top ten. Sequencing input: CD8+ T cells from PBMCs. These receptors were collected from a human donor with Susac syndrome.

The V gene is TRBV6-6, the J gene TRBJ1-3; D is unclear. This CDR3 is 14 amino acids long. The germline gives CDR1 MNHNY, CDR2 SVGAGI (reference sequence). V shed 9 bases and J shed 3 bases, with 15 bases lying between them. CDR3 DNA sequence: TGTGCCAGTTACCACCGGGAGAGTGGAAACACCATATATTTT. Protein: CASYHRESGNTIYF.

The rearrangement links TRBV5-4 to TRBJ2-1, with D possibly matching TRBD2 (7 bases). CDR3 length: 17 amino acids. V was clipped by 5 bases and J by 9 bases, with 27 bases between them. CDR1 and CDR2 from the germline V gene are SGHNT and YYREEE (reference sequence). The CDR3 DNA reads as TGTGCCAGCAGTCGGGGAGGGCCGGGACTCTTCAGGGGTGAGCAGTTCTTC. It translates to CASSRGGPGLFRGEQFF. Combining the CDR3 with reference TRBV5-4 and TRBJ2-1 gives the whole variable domain ETGVTQSPTHLIKTRGQQVTLRCSSQSGHNTVSWYQQALGQGPQFIFQYYREEENGRGNFPPRFSGLQFPNYSSELNVNALELDDSALYLCASSRGGPGLFRGEQFFGPGTRLTVL.

The chain has TRBV12-5 and TRBJ1-1; no firm D call. CDR3 length: 13 amino acids. The germline CDR1 and CDR2 sequences are LGHNT and FRNRAP. V was cut by 7 bases and J by 4 bases, with 13 bases left in between. In DNA form, the CDR3 reads TGTGCTAGTGATAGTCCGACAATCACTGAAGCTTTCTTT. This gives the protein CASDSPTITEAFF.

V usage is TRBV14 and J usage is TRBJ2-2; weak D call: TRBD1 (5 bases). V dropped 5 bases and J dropped 6 bases, with 13 bases sitting between them. This CDR3 has 14 amino acids. Per germline, CDR1 SGHDN and CDR2 FVKESK. The CDR3 region is CASSSFQGAGELFF. The DNA for the CDR3 is TGTGCCAGCAGCTCCTTCCAGGGCGCCGGGGAGCTGTTTTTT. The variable domain in full, completed from reference TRBV14 and TRBJ2-2, reads EAGVTQFPSHSVIEKGQTVTLRCDPISGHDNLYWYRRVMGKEIKFLLHFVKESKQDESGMPNNRFLAERTGGTYSTLKVQPAELEDSGVYFCASSSFQGAGELFFGEGSRLTVL.

Worth noting for this clonotype: A junction boundary mismatches the germline segment, possibly from a read error. The chain carries TRBV5-4 and TRBJ1-4, with TRBD1 identical over 8 bases. The CDR3 length is 14 residues. Germline assignment: CDR1 SGHNT and CDR2 YYREEE (reference sequence). CDR3 nucleotide sequence: TGTGCCACCAGCCTGACAGGGGAGAGTGAAAAACTGTTTTTT. Protein product: CATSLTGESEKLFF.

The J gene is TRBJ1-1, the V gene TRBV2; a possible D gene is TRBD1 (5 bases). Germline loops: CDR1 SNHLY, CDR2 FYNNEI. Trimming stripped 6 bases from V and 1 base from J, with 12 bases between. The CDR3 has 14 amino acids. The CDR3: CASRKGRGNTEAFF. The CDR3 region has the DNA TGTGCCAGCAGAAAAGGGAGGGGGAACACTGAAGCTTTCTTT. Supplemented by reference TRBV2 and TRBJ1-1, the full variable domain reads EPEVTQTPSHQVTQMGQEVILRCVPISNHLYFYWYRQILGQKVEFLVSFYNNEISEKSEIFDDQFSVERPDGSNFTLKIRSTKLEDSAMYFCASRKGRGNTEAFFGQGTRLTVV.

Points on this clonotype: Because the CDR3's place on the DNA is in doubt, the DNA is left out and the CDR3 is given as listed by TCRdb. The chain's CDR3 is CISVPFSIDSNQPQHF. The V gene is TRBV7-5, the J gene TRBJ1-5. TRBV7-5 is shown as a pseudogene. From its first to its last residue, the CDR3 has 16 amino acids.

The chain joins TRBV6-6 to TRBJ1-5; D possibly corresponds to TRBD1 (5 bases). Trimming pared 0 bases from V and 5 bases from J, leaving 11 bases between. CDR1 MNHNY and CDR2 SVGAGI come from the germline V gene (reference sequence). The CDR3 is 15 amino acids. Here the CDR3 DNA reads TGTGCCAGCAGTTACTCTCTGACAGCTGATCAGCCCCAGCATTTT. Its translation: CASSYSLTADQPQHF.

A remark on this clonotype: Compared with germline, one end of the junction differs, possibly owing to a read error. The rearrangement uses TRBV12-3 or TRBV12-4 and TRBJ2-2; a weak D match, TRBD1 (5 bases). The CDR3 consists of 12 residues. The CDR3 sequence is CAGRDGTGELFF. The CDR3 DNA is TGTGCCGGCAGGGATGGCACCGGGGAGCTGTTTTTT.

This rearrangement joins TRBV12-3 or TRBV12-4 to TRBJ2-5; tentatively, D is TRBD1 (5 bases). V was trimmed by 6 bases and J by 2 bases, leaving 19 bases between them. The CDR3 totals 16 residues. This chain's CDR3 is CASSTTEFGVQETQYF. In DNA, the CDR3 is TGTGCCAGCAGCACGACAGAGTTCGGAGTACAAGAGACCCAGTACTTC.

A single count supports this clonotype. The chain uses TRBV6-5 and TRBJ1-6; D gene uncertain. Germline CDR1 reads MNHEY; CDR2 reads SVGAGI. The V and J ends lost 2 bases and 9 bases respectively, with 11 bases between them. This CDR3 region has 14 residues. CDR3 region: CASSYTEHRSPLHF. The CDR3 DNA reads as TGTGCCAGCAGTTACACTGAGCATCGTTCACCCCTCCACTTT.

This rearrangement joins TRBV3-1 to TRBJ2-1; possibly TRBD1 for D (5 bases). The germline CDR1 and CDR2 sequences are LGHDT and YNNKEL (reference sequence). This CDR3 has 14 amino acids. V was clipped by 4 bases and J by 6 bases, with 13 bases between them. The CDR3 DNA is TGTGCCAGCAGCCCCAGGGTAGGGTTCAATGAGCAGTTCTTC. Protein product: CASSPRVGFNEQFF.

The J gene is TRBJ2-1, the V gene TRBV3-1; D is unclear. Trimming removed 2 bases from V and 9 bases from J, with 11 bases in between. This CDR3 contains 13 residues. Germline V lookup: CDR1 LGHDT, CDR2 YNNKEL (reference sequence). CDR3 in amino acids: CASSQPQAVEQFF. CDR3 in DNA: TGTGCCAGCAGCCAACCCCAGGCGGTTGAGCAGTTCTTC.

This sequence joins TRBV3-1 and TRBJ2-2, with D hard to call. The ends were cut back, 1 base at V and 16 bases at J, with 10 bases in the middle. The length of the CDR3 is 11 residues. The germline gives CDR1 LGHDT, CDR2 YNNKEL (reference sequence). CDR3 nucleotide sequence: TGTGCCAGCAGCCAAGGGGCCCTTGCGTTTTTT. Protein product: CASSQGALAFF.

This clonotype has only a few counts. This CDR3 reads CASSLAANEQFF. As DNA, the CDR3 is TGTGCCAGCAGCTTGGCCGCCAATGAGCAGTTCTTC. The V call is TRBV5-4, the J call TRBJ2-1; no firm D call. CDR3 length equals 12 residues. Germline V gene lookup returns CDR1 SGHNT and CDR2 YYREEE (reference sequence). Trimming cost V 0 bases and J 6 bases, with 4 bases left between them. Full variable domain (outside the CDR3, taken from reference TRBV5-4 and TRBJ2-1): ETGVTQSPTHLIKTRGQQVTLRCSSQSGHNTVSWYQQALGQGPQFIFQYYREEENGRGNFPPRFSGLQFPNYSSELNVNALELDDSALYLCASSLAANEQFFGPGTRLTVL.

CDR3 bases: TGTGCCAGCAGCCCACGGGACAGATACAATGAGCAGTTCTTC. Translated, it gives CASSPRDRYNEQFF. The genes are TRBV7-9 and TRBJ2-1; TRBD1 aligns across 7 bases. This CDR3 contains 14 residues. Trimming cost V 5 bases and J 4 bases; bases outside gene matches: 5. Germline CDR1 is SEHNR and CDR2 is FQNEAQ (reference sequence). The entire variable domain, with the rest obtained from reference TRBV7-9 and TRBJ2-1, is as follows: DTGVSQNPRHKITKRGQNVTFRCDPISEHNRLYWYRQTLGQGPEFLTYFQNEAQLEKSRLLSDRFSAERPKGSFSTLEIQRTEQGDSAMYLCASSPRDRYNEQFFGPGTRLTVL.

The gene calls are TRBV27 and TRBJ1-1; the D is unclear. CDR3 length: 13 residues. Germline values: CDR1 MNHEY, CDR2 SMNVEV (reference sequence). Deletions cut 5 bases from V and 4 bases from J, with 11 bases between. As DNA, the CDR3 is TGTGCCAGCAGTGAGACTTGGGTCACTGAAGCTTTCTTT. The encoded protein is CASSETWVTEAFF.

The J gene is TRBJ2-7, the V gene TRBV4-3, with D unresolved. Germline V gives CDR1 LGHNA, CDR2 YSLEER. The length of the CDR3 is 14 residues. Deletions cut 2 bases from V and 0 bases from J, with 8 bases between. CDR3 bases: TGCGCCAGCAGCCAATCAGTAAGCTCCTACGAGCAGTACTTC. Translating gives CASSQSVSSYEQYF.

This sequence joins TRBV6-6 and TRBJ2-7, with 9 bases lining up with TRBD2. CDR3 size: 15 residues. Germline lookup yields CDR1 MNHNY and CDR2 SVGAGI (reference sequence). With 0 bases clipped from V and 4 bases from J, the junction kept 4 bases outside the gene matches. The CDR3 here is CASSYSSSGEYEQYF. The CDR3 bases are TGTGCCAGCAGTTACTCCTCTAGCGGGGAGTACGAGCAGTACTTC.

The chain couples TRBV9 to TRBJ2-7; 9 bases match TRBD2. The CDR3 has 16 residues. Germline V gene lookup returns CDR1 SGDLS and CDR2 YYNGEE. J was trimmed by 2 bases and V by 1 base; bases with no gene match: 7. The CDR3, as DNA: TGTGCCAGCAGCGTAAGCGGGGGGCGGGGGGCCTACGAGCAGTACTTC. This codes for CASSVSGGRGAYEQYF.

This clonotype was seen more than once but under ten times. The gene calls are TRBV12-3 or TRBV12-4 and TRBJ1-1; 8 bases are shared with TRBD1. V shed 3 bases, J shed 1 base, and the junction held 1 base outside the gene matches. The CDR3 runs 14 residues. The CDR3 is CASSFGQGNTEAFF. CDR3 coding DNA: TGTGCCAGCAGTTTCGGACAGGGGAACACTGAAGCTTTCTTT.

The chain employs TRBV25-1 and TRBJ2-5; 12 nucleotides line up with TRBD2. V dropped 5 bases and J dropped 2; count of bases not matched to a gene: 3. The CDR3 contains 15 residues. Germline CDR1 is MGHDK and CDR2 is SYGVNS. CDR3 sequence: CASSTLAGGQETQYF. The CDR3 DNA reads as TGTGCCAGCAGTACACTAGCGGGGGGACAAGAGACCCAGTACTTC.

This chain links TRBV19 with TRBJ1-1, with no clear D. The ends were cut back, 5 bases at V and 0 bases at J, with 16 bases in the middle. This CDR3 spans 16 amino acids. Germline values: CDR1 LNHDA, CDR2 SQIVND (reference sequence). The CDR3 is CASSPSVGPMNTEAFF. The CDR3 nucleotides are TGTGCCAGTAGTCCCTCGGTGGGCCCGATGAACACTGAAGCTTTCTTT.

The V gene is TRBV3-1, the J gene TRBJ1-5; no reliable D call. The CDR3 is made up of 16 amino acids. Per germline, CDR1 LGHDT and CDR2 YNNKEL (reference sequence). Trimming pared 0 bases from V and 0 bases from J, leaving 9 bases between. Written as DNA, the CDR3 is TGTGCCAGCAGCCAAGATCTCACAGATAGCAATCAGCCCCAGCATTTT. It yields the protein CASSQDLTDSNQPQHF.

This chain links TRBV12-3 or TRBV12-4 with TRBJ2-2; D not resolved. V gave up 6 bases and J gave up 5 bases, with 19 bases separating them. This CDR3 comprises 16 residues. CDR3 sequence reads: CASSPVGDRGTGELFF. In DNA form, the CDR3 reads TGTGCCAGCAGCCCTGTTGGGGATCGTGGGACCGGGGAGCTGTTTTTT.

This chain joins TRBV20-1 and TRBJ1-1; no firm D call. This CDR3 comprises 11 residues. In germline, CDR1 is DFQATT, CDR2 SNEGSKA (reference sequence). V was cut by 6 bases and J by 2 bases, with 7 bases left in between. CDR3 DNA sequence: TGCAGTGCAAAATATAACACTGAAGCTTTCTTT. This encodes CSAKYNTEAFF.

This clonotype was observed a few times. The chain joins TRBV9 to TRBJ1-2, with a tentative D call TRBD1 (5 bases). The CDR3 runs 14 residues. V was pared by 2 bases and J by 2 bases, with 10 bases between. Germline V CDR1 and CDR2: SGDLS, YYNGEE. The CDR3 coding sequence is TGTGCCAGCAGCGTCGCCGACAGCAACTATGGCTACACCTTC. It codes for CASSVADSNYGYTF.

The table lists this clonotype with a count of one. The rearrangement links TRBV6-4 to TRBJ2-3, with D tentatively TRBD2 (6 bases). This CDR3 has 14 residues. Germline CDR1 MRHNA, CDR2 SNTAGT. The V end lost 2 bases, the J end lost 0 bases, and 6 bases lay between the germline ends. CDR3 region: CASSDGTSTDTQYF. Written as DNA, the CDR3 is TGTGCCAGCAGTGACGGGACTAGCACAGATACGCAGTATTTT.